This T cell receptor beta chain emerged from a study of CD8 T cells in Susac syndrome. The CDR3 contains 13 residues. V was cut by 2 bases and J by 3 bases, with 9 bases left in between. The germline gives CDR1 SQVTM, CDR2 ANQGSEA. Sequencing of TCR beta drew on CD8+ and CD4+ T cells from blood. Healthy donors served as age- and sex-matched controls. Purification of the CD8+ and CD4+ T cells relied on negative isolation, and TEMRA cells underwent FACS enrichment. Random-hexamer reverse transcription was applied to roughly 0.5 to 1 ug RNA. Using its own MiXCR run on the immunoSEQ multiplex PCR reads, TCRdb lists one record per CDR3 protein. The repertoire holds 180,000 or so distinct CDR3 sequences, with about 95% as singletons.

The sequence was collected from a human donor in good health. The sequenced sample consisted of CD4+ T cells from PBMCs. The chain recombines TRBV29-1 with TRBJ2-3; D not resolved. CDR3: CSVEHYATDTQYF. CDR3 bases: TGCAGCGTTGAACACTACGCGACAGATACGCAGTATTTT.